Listed below are T cell receptor beta chains from one sample, sequenced in a study of PD-1 blockade in classical Hodgkin lymphoma. TCRdb's table, derived via immunoSEQ multiplex PCR, lists solely in-frame clones and lacks some. Of around 21,000 clones in the sample, 85% to 95% are singletons; the top ten hold over 0.4%. The sequenced sample consisted of CD4+ T cells from blood. These receptors all stem from a human donor with classical Hodgkin lymphoma. The CDR3 runs from the conserved cysteine through the conserved F or W. D genes are given only for firm matches. For some rows the clone size is stated as once, few or many, or as a class when expanded; others skip it.

d_call	cdr3_length	clone_size	v_call	j_call	cdr3_aa	cdr3_nt
-	14	-	TRBV15	TRBJ2-7	CATSLRDTYYEQYF	TGTGCCACCAGCCTCAGGGACACCTACTACGAGCAGTACTTC
TRBD1	16	-	TRBV19	TRBJ1-4	CASSTHTGVWNEKLFF	TGTGCCAGTAGTACCCACACAGGGGTTTGGAATGAAAAACTGTTTTTT
TRBD2	16	-	TRBV5-1	TRBJ2-1	CASSLLRGGDYNEQFF	TGCGCCAGCAGCCTTTTACGGGGAGGGGATTACAATGAGCAGTTCTTC
-	20	-	TRBV7-3	TRBJ1-5	CASSPIGGAGEFYSNQPQHF	TGTGCCAGCAGCCCTATTGGGGGGGCAGGGGAGTTTTATAGCAATCAGCCCCAGCATTTT
TRBD2	16	-	TRBV25-1	TRBJ2-3	CASSEREGRGTDTQYF	TGTGCCAGCAGTGAAAGAGAGGGGAGGGGCACAGATACGCAGTATTTT
-	14	-	TRBV27	TRBJ2-1	CASSPARRYNEQFF	TGTGCCAGCAGCCCGGCGCGGAGGTACAATGAGCAGTTCTTC
TRBD1	13	-	TRBV2	TRBJ1-2	CASRGTGTHGYTF	TGTGCCAGCAGAGGGACAGGGACCCATGGCTACACCTTC
-	14	-	TRBV5-1	TRBJ2-5	CASSLTGAGETQYF	TGCGCCAGCAGCTTGACCGGGGCTGGAGAGACCCAGTACTTC
-	15	-	TRBV2	TRBJ1-5	CASSEGPDSNQPQHF	TGTGCCAGCAGTGAGGGGCCGGACTCCAATCAGCCCCAGCATTTT
-	15	-	TRBV7-9	TRBJ1-1	CASSRGGWGGTEAFF	TGTGCCAGCAGCCGAGGAGGTTGGGGAGGAACTGAAGCTTTCTTT
-	13	-	TRBV27	TRBJ1-1	CASGYQESTEAFF	TGTGCCAGCGGTTACCAGGAGAGCACTGAAGCTTTCTTT
TRBD1	14	-	TRBV18	TRBJ2-5	CASSQGQGQETQYF	TGTGCCAGCTCTCAGGGACAGGGTCAAGAGACCCAGTACTTC
-	10	-	TRBV6-1	TRBJ2-2	CASSSGELFF	TGTGCCAGCAGCTCCGGGGAGCTGTTTTTT
TRBD2	14	-	TRBV7-2	TRBJ2-5	CASRVAGGKETQYF	TGTGCCAGCAGAGTAGCGGGGGGGAAAGAGACCCAGTACTTC
TRBD1	15	-	TRBV18	TRBJ2-1	CASSPSRQGRDEQFF	TGTGCCAGCTCACCCTCCCGACAGGGACGAGATGAGCAGTTCTTC
-	11	-	TRBV10-2	TRBJ1-1	CASRMDSKAFF	TGCGCCAGCAGGATGGACAGCAAAGCTTTCTTT
-	11	-	TRBV19	TRBJ2-3	CASRFTDTQYF	TGTGCCAGCAGGTTCACAGATACGCAGTATTTT
TRBD2	17	-	TRBV15	TRBJ2-1	CATSRDIQREFHFEQFF	TGTGCCACCAGCAGAGATATTCAGCGGGAGTTTCACTTTGAGCAGTTCTTC
-	13	-	TRBV7-9	TRBJ1-1	CASSPTGNTEAFF	TGTGCCAGCAGTCCTACAGGGAACACTGAAGCTTTCTTT
-	15	-	TRBV7-9	TRBJ1-5	CASSPRTVLNQPQHF	TGTGCCAGCAGTCCACGGACAGTTCTCAATCAGCCCCAGCATTTT
-	15	once	TRBV30	TRBJ2-3	CASGGSYGFSDTQYF	TGTGCCTCAGGGGGGAGCTATGGGTTCTCAGATACGCAGTATTTT
-	14	-	TRBV5-8	TRBJ1-4	CASSYDATNEKLFF	TGTGCCAGCAGCTACGATGCAACTAATGAAAAACTGTTTTTT
-	14	-	TRBV6-5	TRBJ2-1	CASSSEPFSIKQFF	TGTGCCAGCAGTTCAGAACCCTTTAGTATCAAGCAGTTCTTC
-	15	-	TRBV30	TRBJ1-1	CAWSAGITLNTEAFF	TGTGCCTGGAGTGCAGGGATTACCCTGAACACTGAAGCTTTCTTT
TRBD1	14	-	TRBV28	TRBJ2-2	CAGGTGQGAGELFF	TGTGCCGGAGGAACGGGACAGGGGGCCGGGGAGCTGTTTTTT
-	15	-	TRBV9	TRBJ1-2	CASSLSAQPGYGYTF	TGTGCCAGCAGCCTATCGGCCCAACCGGGTTATGGCTACACCTTC
-	15	-	TRBV5-1	TRBJ2-3	CASSFGTASFDTQYF	TGCGCCAGCAGCTTTGGGACGGCTAGTTTCGATACGCAGTATTTT
-	17	-	TRBV5-1	TRBJ2-2	CASSRTSGGRDTGELFF	TGCGCCAGCAGCCGGACGTCGGGCGGGCGGGACACCGGGGAGCTGTTTTTT
-	13	-	TRBV10-3	TRBJ2-2	CAIRPPWAGELFF	TGTGCCATCCGCCCCCCTTGGGCCGGGGAGCTGTTTTTT
-	14	-	TRBV5-4	TRBJ2-3	CASSLGTSTDTQYF	TGTGCCAGCAGCTTAGGAACTAGCACAGATACGCAGTATTTT
TRBD1	18	-	TRBV4-1	TRBJ2-6	CASSQFPTGGYGANVLTF	TGCGCCAGCAGCCAATTTCCGACAGGGGGCTATGGGGCCAACGTCCTGACTTTC
TRBD1	15	-	TRBV6-6	TRBJ1-6	CASSYAQGGNSPLHF	TGTGCCAGCAGTTACGCGCAGGGGGGGAATTCACCCCTCCACTTT
-	15	-	TRBV7-2	TRBJ2-7	CASSLRGQSSYEQYF	TGTGCCAGCAGCTTAAGGGGTCAGAGCTCCTACGAGCAGTACTTC
-	15	-	TRBV6-6	TRBJ2-7	CASSYSTPITYEQYF	TGTGCCAGCAGTTACTCGACGCCCATCACCTACGAGCAGTACTTC
TRBD2	15	-	TRBV5-1	TRBJ2-3	CASSGAGGRADTQYF	TGCGCCAGCAGCGGGGCCGGGGGGAGGGCAGATACGCAGTATTTT
TRBD1	13	-	TRBV4-2	TRBJ1-5	CASSLGQGPPQHF	TGTGCCAGCAGCTTAGGACAGGGACCGCCCCAGCATTTT
-	14	-	TRBV6-1	TRBJ1-1	CASTTDRQNTEAFF	TGTGCCAGCACCACTGACAGGCAGAACACTGAAGCTTTCTTT
-	13	-	TRBV6-1	TRBJ1-5	CASRGGRGQPQHF	TGTGCCAGCAGGGGGGGGAGGGGACAGCCCCAGCATTTT
-	16	-	TRBV4-2	TRBJ2-7	CASSQDTFRYVGEQYF	TGTGCCAGCAGCCAAGATACCTTTCGCTATGTGGGCGAGCAGTACTTC
-	15	-	TRBV5-6	TRBJ2-5	CASSLAGGYTETQYF	TGTGCCAGCAGCTTGGCGGGGGGCTATACAGAGACCCAGTACTTC
TRBD1	14	-	TRBV2	TRBJ1-3	CATAGTANRNTIYF	TGTGCCACCGCCGGGACAGCCAACCGTAACACCATATATTTT
-	11	-	TRBV20-1	TRBJ2-5	CSAGGRETQYF	TGCAGTGCCGGGGGCCGGGAGACCCAGTACTTC
-	16	-	TRBV18	TRBJ2-2	CASSPQQLESTGELFF	TGTGCCAGCTCACCACAACAGCTAGAATCTACCGGGGAGCTGTTTTTT
-	15	-	TRBV25-1	TRBJ1-1	CASSDAGTENTEAFF	TGTGCCAGCAGTGATGCCGGGACGGAGAACACTGAAGCTTTCTTT
-	17	-	TRBV30	TRBJ2-7	CAWSTFRGGQFGYEQYF	TGTGCCTGGAGTACGTTCCGGGGGGGACAGTTCGGCTACGAGCAGTACTTC
-	14	-	TRBV18	TRBJ1-3	CASSPPGAGDTIYF	TGTGCCAGCTCACCACCTGGGGCCGGCGACACCATATATTTT